The 29 T cell receptor beta chains in this list originate from one sample, sequenced in a study of CD8+CD57+ T cells in acquired aplastic anemia. Genomic DNA was employed as the template in profiling TCR beta VDJ and CDR3. TCRdb analysed the reads with MiXCR anew, one entry per CDR3 protein. The profile covers about 190,000 distinct CDR3 sequences, with roughly half appearing a single time and 15% to 20% taken by the ten largest. Sequencing was carried out using sorted CD4+, CD8+, or CD8+CD57+ T cells (not recorded which) from PBMCs. These receptors all come from a human donor in good health, serving as a control.

V is TRBV3-1 and J is TRBJ2-1, with 12 nucleotides matching TRBD2. V shed 0 bases and J 8 bases; nucleotides not matched to a gene: 8. This CDR3 region has 17 residues. Germline V CDR1 and CDR2: LGHDT, YNNKEL (reference sequence). The CDR3 loop reads CASSQEFTSGGYDEQFF. As DNA, the CDR3 is TGTGCCAGCAGCCAAGAGTTTACTAGCGGGGGGTACGATGAGCAGTTCTTC.

The CDR3 sequence: CASKPDSSLDGYTF. In nucleotides, the CDR3 is TGTGCCAGCAAACCTGACAGCTCGCTCGATGGCTACACCTTC. The chain couples TRBV25-1 to TRBJ1-2; the D gene is possibly TRBD1 (5 bases). The length of the CDR3 is 14 residues. The germline V gene has CDR1 MGHDK and CDR2 SYGVNS. Trimming stripped 7 bases from V and 6 bases from J, with 18 bases between.

This chain uses TRBV11-2 with TRBJ2-3; 8 bases agree with TRBD1. Germline loops: CDR1 SGHAT, CDR2 FQNNGV. V gave up 8 bases and J gave up 0 bases; unmatched junction bases: 13. This CDR3 spans 17 amino acids. CDR3 DNA: TGTGCCAGCGGACGGACAGGGTGGAGTCGTAGCACAGATACGCAGTATTTT. Its protein is CASGRTGWSRSTDTQYF.

The sample holds many counts of this clonotype. This chain links TRBV12-3 or TRBV12-4 with TRBJ2-7; D is perhaps TRBD1 or TRBD2 (5 bases each). The CDR3 loop spans 13 amino acids. Deletions cut 5 bases from V and 2 bases from J, with 10 bases between. CDR3 nucleotide sequence: TGTGCCAGCAGTCCCGGGACGACCTACGAGCAGTACTTC. It encodes CASSPGTTYEQYF.

The genes are TRBV9 and TRBJ2-3; no clear D gene. V gave up 4 bases and J gave up 2 bases, with 8 bases separating them. The CDR3 is made up of 13 amino acids. Germline CDR1 is SGDLS and CDR2 is YYNGEE. CDR3 sequence reads: CASSPLFTDTQYF. CDR3 DNA sequence: TGTGCCAGCAGCCCACTTTTCACAGATACGCAGTATTTT. Together with reference TRBV9 and TRBJ2-3, the CDR3 gives the full variable domain: DSGVTQTPKHLITATGQRVTLRCSPRSGDLSVYWYQQSLDQGLQFLIQYYNGEERAKGNILERFSAQQFPDLHSELNLSSLELGDSALYFCASSPLFTDTQYFGPGTRLTVL.

This clonotype was observed at least ten times. This chain links TRBV7-2 with TRBJ1-2; the D gene is possibly TRBD1 (6 bases). CDR3 size: 15 residues. CDR1 and CDR2 from the germline V gene are SGHTA and FQGNSA. The ends were cut back, 5 bases at V and 4 bases at J, with 17 bases in the middle. CDR3 in amino acids: CASSPARVRGYGYTF. The DNA for the CDR3 is TGTGCCAGCAGCCCTGCCCGCGTCAGGGGCTATGGCTACACCTTC. The whole variable domain, remainder taken from reference TRBV7-2 and TRBJ1-2, is GAGVSQSPSNKVTEKGKDVELRCDPISGHTALYWYRQSLGQGLEFLIYFQGNSAPDKSGLPSDRFSAERTGGSVSTLTIQRTQQEDSAVYLCASSPARVRGYGYTFGSGTRLTVV.

The chain carries TRBV6-5 and TRBJ1-1, with 7 bases aligning to TRBD1. J was trimmed by 8 bases and V by 6 bases; bases with no gene match: 15. The CDR3 is 15 amino acids. From germline, CDR1 is MNHEY and CDR2 SVGAGI. The DNA for the CDR3 is TGTGCCAGCAGACGGTATGGACAGGAAGTCTACGAAGCTTTCTTT. Translated: CASRRYGQEVYEAFF.

This clonotype was seen at least ten times. CDR3 bases: TGTGCCAGCAGTTCTATGGATACCTCCCCTTTTCACACCTTC. Translation gives CASSSMDTSPFHTF. This rearrangement joins TRBV28 to TRBJ1-2, with D unresolved. This CDR3 region has 14 residues. CDR1 and CDR2 (germline): MDHEN, SYDVKM. The ends were cut back, 4 bases at V and 12 bases at J, with 21 bases in the middle.

This clonotype was seen many times. This rearrangement joins TRBV7-2 to TRBJ2-3, with TRBD2 identical over 7 bases. V trimming: 5 bases; J trimming: 2 bases; junction bases outside the gene matches: 4. Germline CDR1 and CDR2: SGHTA and FQGNSA. The CDR3 length is 14 residues. CDR3 bases: TGTGCCAGCAGCCCAGCGGGGACCACAGATACGCAGTATTTT. Translation gives CASSPAGTTDTQYF.

This clonotype appeared many times. This chain joins TRBV9 and TRBJ2-1; D is possibly TRBD2 (6 bases). The germline gives CDR1 SGDLS, CDR2 YYNGEE. V was pared by 0 bases and J by 3 bases, with 16 bases between. The CDR3 is 17 residues long. CDR3 sequence: CASSVEGRDSLYNEQFF. The CDR3 DNA is TGTGCCAGCAGCGTAGAGGGACGGGACTCCCTCTACAATGAGCAGTTCTTC.

This clonotype was counted ten times or more. The chain has TRBV7-2 and TRBJ1-4; maybe TRBD1 (5 bases). This CDR3 has 15 residues. The germline V gene encodes CDR1 SGHTA and CDR2 FQGNSA. V lost 4 bases to trimming and J lost 5 bases, with 14 bases between them. CDR3 amino acids: CASSSTRVNNEKLFF. The CDR3 DNA sequence: TGTGCCAGCAGCTCCACCAGGGTGAACAATGAAAAACTGTTTTTT.

V gene TRBV9 combines with J gene TRBJ1-6; tentative D call: TRBD1 (5 bases). CDR1 is SGDLS and CDR2 is YYNGEE in the germline V gene. V shed 4 bases and J shed 6 bases, with 14 bases lying between them. The CDR3 contains 15 residues. The CDR3 region has the DNA TGTGCCAGCAGCCAATTGGCAGGGCTTAATTCACCCCTCCACTTT. Protein product: CASSQLAGLNSPLHF.

This clonotype occurred once. The chain combines TRBV7-8 with TRBJ2-7, with D unresolved. V lost 5 bases to trimming and J lost 1 base, with 15 bases between them. Germline lookup yields CDR1 SGHVS and CDR2 FQNEAQ. The CDR3 has 15 amino acids. CDR3 nucleotide sequence: TGTGCCAGCAGCCCCCAGTGGCCCGGGTCCTACGAGCAGTACTTC. Its translation is CASSPQWPGSYEQYF.

The J gene is TRBJ1-2, the V gene TRBV7-6; no reliable D call. V lost 5 bases to trimming and J lost 5 bases, with 33 bases between them. This CDR3 comprises 20 residues. Germline CDR1 is SGHVS and CDR2 is FNYEAQ. For the CDR3, the DNA is TGTGCCAGCAGCGTAGACGTAGGGCTAGAGCCCGGAAACACCATGTATGGCTACACCTTC. It encodes CASSVDVGLEPGNTMYGYTF.

This clonotype has a count of ten or more. The chain has TRBV29-1 and TRBJ1-4; 7 bases are a match to TRBD1. Looked up from germline, CDR1 is SQVTM and CDR2 is ANQGSEA. The CDR3 is 14 amino acids. Trimming took 4 bases from V and 2 from J; bases not matched to a gene: 4. CDR3 sequence reads: CSVVVGQTNEKLFF. The CDR3 DNA reads as TGCAGCGTTGTAGTGGGACAGACTAATGAAAAACTGTTTTTT.

The table lists this clonotype with many counts. This chain uses TRBV20-1 with TRBJ1-6; D is unresolved. V was pared by 0 bases and J by 10 bases, with 7 bases between. Germline lookup yields CDR1 DFQATT and CDR2 SNEGSKA (reference sequence). CDR3 length equals 12 residues. The CDR3 loop is CSARDRQSPLHF. CDR3 in DNA: TGCAGTGCTAGAGATCGCCAGTCACCCCTCCACTTT.

The chain combines TRBV2 with TRBJ1-5; possible D gene TRBD1, 5 bases. The CDR3 spans 15 residues. Germline CDR1 SNHLY, CDR2 FYNNEI. V lost 3 bases, J lost 4 bases, and 13 bases lay in between. The CDR3 DNA sequence: TGTGCCAGCAGTGACCGGAAGACAGCGAATCAGCCCCAGCATTTT. This sequence encodes CASSDRKTANQPQHF.

This clonotype showed up many times. The V call is TRBV5-4, the J call TRBJ1-5; 8 bases are shared with TRBD1. Germline V gives CDR1 SGHNT, CDR2 YYREEE (reference sequence). With V trimmed by 4 bases and J by 6 bases, 6 bases remained unmatched. The CDR3 consists of 14 residues. DNA of the CDR3: TGTGCCAGCAGCGCACAGGGGGTTAGTCAGCCCCAGCATTTT. It encodes CASSAQGVSQPQHF.

A word on this clonotype: Relative to the germline gene, one junction end is altered; a read error may explain this. The V gene is TRBV20-1, the J gene TRBJ1-5; no firm D call. The length of the CDR3 is 12 residues. CDR1 is DFQATT and CDR2 is SNEGSKA in the germline V gene (reference sequence). In DNA form, the CDR3 reads TGTGGTGCTAGACCTCGCAATCAGCCCCAGCATTTT. Protein product: CGARPRNQPQHF.

The V gene is TRBV2, the J gene TRBJ1-1; no firm D call. V lost 2 bases, J lost 6 bases, and 16 bases lay in between. Germline-derived CDR1 and CDR2 are SNHLY and FYNNEI. The CDR3 sequence is 15 residues long. CDR3 DNA sequence: TGTGCCAGCAGTGAATCCCCCATTATATTCTCTGAAGCTTTCTTT. It encodes CASSESPIIFSEAFF. Combining the CDR3 with reference TRBV2 and TRBJ1-1 gives the whole variable domain EPEVTQTPSHQVTQMGQEVILRCVPISNHLYFYWYRQILGQKVEFLVSFYNNEISEKSEIFDDQFSVERPDGSNFTLKIRSTKLEDSAMYFCASSESPIIFSEAFFGQGTRLTVV.

V usage is TRBV20-1 and J usage is TRBJ2-1, with 15 bases matching TRBD2. CDR3 length equals 15 residues. CDR1 DFQATT and CDR2 SNEGSKA come from the germline V gene (reference sequence). The V segment lost 5 bases and the J segment 7 bases; nucleotides outside the gene matches: 6. The chain's CDR3 is CSADGTSGRWNEQFF. The DNA of the CDR3 is TGCAGTGCTGACGGGACTAGCGGGAGGTGGAATGAGCAGTTCTTC.

The chain combines TRBV10-2 with TRBJ1-5; 7 bases match TRBD1. J lost 8 bases, V lost 10 bases, and 11 bases had no gene match. The length of the CDR3 is 13 residues. Per the germline V gene, CDR1 is WSHSY and CDR2 is SAAADI. In nucleotides, the CDR3 is TGCGCCACCCGGACAGGAATTAACAAGCCCCAGCATTTT. The encoded protein is CATRTGINKPQHF.

This clonotype was found a few times. The chain combines TRBV6-2 or TRBV6-3 with TRBJ1-2; D not certain. Trimming stripped 0 bases from V and 1 base from J, with 6 bases between. Germline V CDR1 and CDR2: MNHEY, SVGEGT. This CDR3 has 14 residues. The CDR3 bases are TGTGCCAGCAGTTACTCGGGAAGTAACTATGGCTACACCTTC. Translated: CASSYSGSNYGYTF.

This clonotype was found once. CDR3 loop: CASSQGFPDTQYF. The CDR3 nucleotides read TGTGCCAGCAGCCAAGGATTCCCAGATACGCAGTATTTT. This chain links TRBV14 with TRBJ2-3; unclear D gene. The germline V gene encodes CDR1 SGHDN and CDR2 FVKESK. The CDR3 loop spans 13 amino acids. V was clipped by 1 base and J by 4 bases, with 6 bases between them.

The chain recombines TRBV12-3 or TRBV12-4 with TRBJ2-5; 7 nucleotides line up with TRBD2. The CDR3 runs to 13 residues. J lost 5 bases, V lost 8 bases, and 8 bases had no gene match. The CDR3 protein is CASDSAGGETQYF. The CDR3 DNA sequence: TGTGCCAGCGACTCGGCCGGGGGGGAGACCCAGTACTTC.

As for this clonotype: Germline is not matched at one junction end, which may reflect a read error. J is TRBJ2-7 and V is TRBV7-9; TRBD2 matches 9 bases. This CDR3 contains 16 residues. From germline, CDR1 is SEHNR and CDR2 FQNEAQ (reference sequence). For the CDR3, the DNA is TGTGCCTGCAGCCCCTCCAGCGGGAGGTTTACCTACGAGCAGTACTTC. Its protein is CACSPSSGRFTYEQYF.

This clonotype has a count of ten or more. This rearrangement joins TRBV12-3 or TRBV12-4 to TRBJ1-1; no clear D. This CDR3 region has 13 residues. Trimming cost V 8 bases and J 4 bases, with 14 bases left between them. CDR3 amino acids: CASSFGDGTEAFF. Here the CDR3 DNA reads TGTGCCAGCTCATTTGGGGATGGCACTGAAGCTTTCTTT.

The chain carries TRBV10-3 and TRBJ2-3; TRBD1 matches at 7 bases. The CDR3 is made up of 14 amino acids. Germline V gene data show CDR1 as ENHRY and CDR2 as SYGVKD. J was trimmed by 1 base and V by 4 bases; bases with no gene match: 2. The CDR3 here is CAISVDRGTDTQYF. In DNA form, the CDR3 reads TGTGCCATCAGTGTAGACAGGGGCACAGATACGCAGTATTTT.

There are many counts of this clonotype. The V and J genes are TRBV30 and TRBJ1-1; perhaps TRBD1 as D (6 bases). Trimming took 0 bases from V and 6 from J, leaving 14 bases between them. Germline CDR1 and CDR2: GTSNPN and SVGIG (reference sequence). The length of the CDR3 is 14 residues. Here the CDR3 DNA reads TGTGCCTGGAGTGTACAGGGCGTTGGCTCTGAAGCTTTCTTT. Its protein is CAWSVQGVGSEAFF.